This is a list of T cell receptor beta chains from one sample in a study of beta chain features in type 1 diabetes. TCRdb keeps only in-frame clones here, not all; method: immunoSEQ multiplex PCR. The data contain tens of thousands of clones, less than 55% of them seen just once; the ten biggest clones take up about 1.5%. Source material: Tregs from blood. The origin of the receptors is a man aged 25-45 years with type 1 diabetes. The CDR3 runs from the conserved cysteine through the conserved F or W. The D gene is left open where the match is weak. Part of the rows lack a size; the others show once, few, many or a class for expanded clones.

clone size,D gene,V gene,J gene,CDR3 protein,CDR3 DNA
.,TRBD1,TRBV7-8,TRBJ1-2,CASSLGTGLNYGYTF,TGTGCCAGCAGCTTGGGGACAGGGCTTAACTATGGCTACACCTTC
.,.,TRBV7-9,TRBJ1-5,CASSLAGSGNQPQHF,TGTGCCAGCAGCTTAGCTGGTTCCGGGAATCAGCCCCAGCATTTT
.,TRBD2,TRBV7-8,TRBJ2-1,CASSAKLQRGSSYNEQFF,TGTGCCAGCAGCGCCAAGCTACAGCGGGGGAGCTCCTACAATGAGCAGTTCTTC
.,TRBD1,TRBV6-5,TRBJ2-7,CASSRDRGLPYEQYF,TGTGCCAGCAGTAGGGACAGGGGTCTACCCTACGAGCAGTACTTC
.,.,TRBV7-3,TRBJ2-7,CASRSTGNSYEQYF,TGTGCCAGCAGGTCAACAGGGAACTCCTACGAGCAGTACTTC
.,TRBD2,TRBV2,TRBJ2-1,CASSPGGGIDEQFF,TGTGCCAGCAGTCCGGGAGGAGGGATCGATGAGCAGTTCTTC
few,.,TRBV29-1,TRBJ1-1,CSVSLNLGATEAFF,TGCAGCGTTTCCCTCAATCTGGGGGCCACTGAAGCTTTCTTT
many,TRBD1,TRBV2,TRBJ1-4,CASSEGQAQGAEKLFF,TGTGCCAGCAGTGAGGGACAGGCCCAGGGGGCTGAAAAACTGTTTTTT
.,TRBD1,TRBV2,TRBJ1-2,CASSDAGGAVGYTF,TGTGCCAGCAGTGATGCAGGGGGCGCGGTCGGCTACACCTTC
few,.,TRBV27,TRBJ1-1,CASSVQGASTEAFF,TGTGCCAGCAGTGTACAGGGTGCGAGCACTGAAGCTTTCTTT
.,TRBD2,TRBV7-2,TRBJ2-1,CASSLKAPGTSLGEQFF,TGTGCCAGCAGCTTAAAGGCCCCCGGGACTAGTCTCGGTGAGCAGTTCTTC
.,.,TRBV4-1,TRBJ2-5,CASSQVPTVQETQYF,TGCGCCAGCAGCCAAGTGCCGACAGTCCAAGAGACCCAGTACTTC
few,TRBD2,TRBV7-9,TRBJ2-6,CASSLGSGSGLSGANVLTF,TGTGCCAGCAGCTTAGGTAGTGGTAGCGGGCTATCTGGGGCCAACGTCCTGACTTTC
once,.,TRBV7-2,TRBJ1-4,CASGASVNNEKLFF,TGTGCCTCAGGGGCCAGCGTTAATAATGAAAAACTGTTTTTT
.,TRBD2,TRBV11-2,TRBJ2-7,CASRPGLASYEQYF,TGTGCCAGCAGACCGGGACTAGCTTCGTACGAGCAGTACTTC
once,.,TRBV2,TRBJ2-3,CASSIAGTGTDTQYF,TGTGCCAGCAGTATAGCGGGGACAGGCACAGATACGCAGTATTTT
few,.,TRBV5-6,TRBJ2-5,CASSLDTGTQETQYF,TGTGCCAGCAGCTTGGACACAGGTACCCAAGAGACCCAGTACTTC
few,.,TRBV5-1,TRBJ1-1,CASSLGPGLGTEAFF,TGCGCCAGCAGCTTGGGTCCGGGACTTGGCACTGAAGCTTTCTTT
.,TRBD1,TRBV18,TRBJ1-1,CASSLTQDRGGTEAFF,TGTGCCAGCTCACTAACCCAAGACAGGGGGGGAACTGAAGCTTTCTTT
.,.,TRBV15,TRBJ2-2,CATSRQQSGELFF,TGTGCCACCAGCAGGCAACAGAGCGGGGAGCTGTTTTTT
medium-sized,TRBD2,TRBV18,TRBJ2-1,CASSPSTSGSKNEQFF,TGTGCCAGCTCACCCTCTACTAGCGGGAGCAAAAATGAGCAGTTCTTC
.,.,TRBV27,TRBJ2-1,CASSMKGPGHGVRGGYNEQFF,TGTGCCAGCAGTATGAAGGGTCCGGGACACGGGGTCCGAGGGGGCTACAATGAGCAGTTCTTC
.,.,TRBV19,TRBJ1-5,CASSMVQVNQPQHF,TGTGCCAGTAGTATGGTCCAGGTAAATCAGCCCCAGCATTTT
.,TRBD1,TRBV7-2,TRBJ2-7,CASSLLQGAGPSYEQYF,TGTGCCAGCAGCTTATTACAGGGGGCGGGGCCCTCCTACGAGCAGTACTTC
once,.,TRBV20-1,TRBJ2-1,CSALRDEQFF,TGCAGTGCCCTACGCGATGAGCAGTTCTTC
.,TRBD1,TRBV7-2,TRBJ2-7,CASSVEGQGYF,TGTGCCAGCAGCGTAGAAGGACAGGGGTACTTC
.,TRBD2,TRBV7-9,TRBJ2-5,CASSPGTSGSERETQYF,TGTGCCAGCAGCCCCGGGACTAGCGGGAGTGAGCGAGAGACCCAGTACTTC
.,TRBD1,TRBV5-1,TRBJ2-5,CASKATGGGETQYF,TGCGCCAGCAAGGCAACAGGGGGCGGTGAGACCCAGTACTTC
.,TRBD2,TRBV9,TRBJ2-3,CASSVALAGAGADTQYF,TGTGCCAGCAGCGTAGCTCTAGCGGGAGCGGGTGCAGATACGCAGTATTTT
.,TRBD2,TRBV27,TRBJ2-7,CASSPLGAGSTYEQYF,TGTGCCAGCAGCCCTCTGGGAGCGGGATCCACCTACGAGCAGTACTTC
.,.,TRBV25-1,TRBJ2-5,CASSEWGVATQYF,TGTGCCAGCAGTGAATGGGGAGTGGCGACCCAGTACTTC
few,TRBD1,TRBV2,TRBJ2-1,CASSPGQGLPTRKSSNEQFF,TGTGCCAGCAGTCCGGGACAGGGGTTGCCTACACGCAAGTCTTCGAATGAGCAGTTCTTC
.,.,TRBV28,TRBJ2-5,CASRRGWEETQYF,TGTGCCAGCAGACGGGGGTGGGAAGAGACCCAGTACTTC
few,TRBD2,TRBV10-3,TRBJ2-3,CAISTSTGGPDADTQYF,TGTGCCATCAGTACCTCTACGGGAGGGCCTGACGCAGATACGCAGTATTTT
few,TRBD2,TRBV7-8,TRBJ2-2,CASSHRGSMDTGELFF,TGTGCCAGCAGCCACCGCGGGAGTATGGACACCGGGGAGCTGTTTTTT
.,.,TRBV25-1,TRBJ2-3,CASSEYGGSTDTQYF,TGTGCCAGCAGTGAATACGGAGGGAGCACAGATACGCAGTATTTT
few,TRBD2,TRBV7-9,TRBJ2-3,CASSSSLAVDTQYF,TGTGCCAGCAGCTCCTCCCTAGCGGTCGATACGCAGTATTTT
.,TRBD1,TRBV4-3,TRBJ1-6,CASSRGQGEVNSPLHF,TGCGCCAGCAGCCGGGGACAGGGGGAGGTTAATTCACCCCTCCACTTT
.,TRBD1,TRBV5-1,TRBJ2-5,CASSLDTGEETQYF,TGCGCCAGCAGCTTGGATACAGGGGAAGAGACCCAGTACTTC
.,.,TRBV18,TRBJ2-3,CASSPLQLTDTQYF,TGTGCCAGCTCACCATTACAGTTGACAGATACGCAGTATTTT
few,.,TRBV6-5,TRBJ2-1,CASSYSNNLNNEQFF,TGTGCCAGCAGTTACTCAAACAATTTGAACAATGAGCAGTTCTTC
.,TRBD1,TRBV18,TRBJ2-5,CASSPKETGTGGRETQYF,TGTGCCAGCTCACCAAAGGAGACCGGGACAGGGGGAAGAGAGACCCAGTACTTC
.,TRBD2,TRBV7-3,TRBJ2-1,CASSKLAAEDYNEQFF,TGTGCCAGCAGCAAACTAGCGGCCGAGGATTACAATGAGCAGTTCTTC
few,.,TRBV10-3,TRBJ1-1,CAISESVASNTEAFF,TGTGCCATCAGTGAGTCGGTAGCCAGCAACACTGAAGCTTTCTTT
.,TRBD1,TRBV6-1,TRBJ1-1,CASSEGDRRNTEAFF,TGTGCCAGCAGTGAAGGGGACAGGAGGAACACTGAAGCTTTCTTT
.,TRBD2,TRBV7-9,TRBJ2-1,CASSTPEAGGPGNEQFF,TGTGCCAGCAGCACCCCCGAAGCGGGAGGGCCTGGCAATGAGCAGTTCTTC
.,TRBD1,TRBV5-1,TRBJ2-2,CASRFDTGGTGELFF,TGCGCCAGCAGATTTGATACAGGGGGTACCGGGGAGCTGTTTTTT
.,.,TRBV10-3,TRBJ2-1,CAISSDSGANYNEQFF,TGTGCCATCAGTAGTGATAGCGGCGCTAACTACAATGAGCAGTTCTTC
few,TRBD2,TRBV7-2,TRBJ2-2,CASSLVAGSRTGELFF,TGTGCCAGCAGCTTAGTAGCGGGAAGCCGCACCGGGGAGCTGTTTTTT
.,.,TRBV4-2,TRBJ1-4,CASSQDLQEYEKLFF,TGTGCCAGCAGCCAAGATCTGCAGGAATATGAAAAACTGTTTTTT
.,TRBD2,TRBV29-1,TRBJ2-3,CSVVGLAVYTQYF,TGCAGCGTTGTAGGCCTAGCGGTATATACGCAGTATTTT
few,.,TRBV5-1,TRBJ2-7,CASSLGTKGVEQYF,TGCGCCAGCAGCTTGGGGACTAAAGGTGTGGAGCAGTACTTC
once,.,TRBV20-1,TRBJ2-3,CSAIVEDTQYF,TGCAGTGCTATTGTAGAAGATACGCAGTATTTT
.,TRBD1,TRBV19,TRBJ2-1,CASSIGGQGANEQFF,TGTGCCAGTAGTATCGGGGGACAGGGGGCTAATGAGCAGTTCTTC
.,.,TRBV29-1,TRBJ1-1,CSVARTLNTEAFF,TGCAGCGTTGCCCGGACTTTGAACACTGAAGCTTTCTTT
few,.,TRBV7-9,TRBJ2-1,CASSLERLEQFF,TGTGCCAGCAGCTTAGAGCGGCTCGAGCAGTTCTTC
.,.,TRBV19,TRBJ1-5,CASISVAGPNSNQPQHF,TGTGCCAGTATTTCTGTAGCGGGGCCCAATAGCAATCAGCCCCAGCATTTT